These 22 T cell receptor beta chains were all obtained from the same sample, sequenced in a study of metastatic and nonmetastatic thyroid tumors. Using MiXCR, TCRdb re-called clones from the PCR reads. The sample consists of about 7,100 clones, 30% to 35% of them appearing once. No treatment had been given to any patient before thyroid surgery. The sequencing input was adjacent normal tissue. The receptors stem from a female donor with papillary thyroid cancer or a benign thyroid nodule (not recorded which). Some clones in this sample may be carry-over from other donors' samples.

As concerns this clone: In this CDR3 the conserved last residue, phenylalanine or tryptophan, is missing, so a read error is likely. The chain employs TRBV20-1 and TRBJ1-2, with TRBD1 identical over 7 bases. In germline, CDR1 is DFQATT, CDR2 SNEGSKA (reference sequence). CDR3 length: 15 amino acids. V was pared by 1 base and J by 5 bases, with 10 bases of the junction left unmatched. DNA for the CDR3: TGCAGTGCTAGAGGCCGACAGGGACGGGGGTATGGCTACACCCTC. As protein: CSARGRQGRGYGYTL.

Only a few counts were recorded for this clone. Written as DNA, the CDR3 is TGTGCCAGCAGTTGGGACGGGACCGGGCCCTACGAGCAGTACTTC. The encoded protein is CASSWDGTGPYEQYF. The V and J genes are TRBV27 and TRBJ2-7; the D call may be TRBD1 or TRBD2 (5 bases each). The germline gives CDR1 MNHEY, CDR2 SMNVEV (reference sequence). The V and J ends lost 4 bases and 2 bases respectively, with 15 bases between them. The CDR3 has 15 amino acids.

This clone has only a few counts. The rearrangement uses TRBV6-5 and TRBJ2-7; no clear D gene. There are 12 residues in the CDR3. Per the germline V gene, CDR1 is MNHEY and CDR2 is SVGAGI. V lost 2 bases, J lost 4 bases, and 6 bases lay in between. The CDR3 loop is CASSYPLYEQYF. The CDR3 DNA reads TGTGCCAGCAGTTACCCGCTGTACGAGCAGTACTTC.

The chain recombines TRBV6-2 or TRBV6-3 with TRBJ2-5; tentative D call: TRBD1 (5 bases). V gave up 4 bases and J gave up 4 bases, with 10 bases separating them. The germline V gene encodes CDR1 MNHEY and CDR2 SVGEGT. The CDR3 has 13 amino acids. Here the CDR3 DNA reads TGTGCCAGCAGTTCTGACCAGGGAGAGACCCAGTACTTC. This translates into CASSSDQGETQYF.

With regard to this clone: The DNA is left out, because the CDR3 cannot be placed on it with certainty; the CDR3 is given as TCRdb lists it. This sequence joins TRBV9 and TRBJ2-1; the D call TRBD2 from the table was never checked on the DNA. From germline, CDR1 is SGDLS and CDR2 YYNGEE. The CDR3 is made up of 15 amino acids, end residues included. Here the CDR3 reads CASSVAIGASRGGIF.

This rearrangement joins TRBV10-3 to TRBJ2-6; 9 bases are a match to TRBD1. The V gene's germline CDR1 is ENHRY and CDR2 SYGVKD. Germline trimming cut 2 bases from V and 0 bases from J; bases unmatched to any gene: 5. This CDR3 region has 18 residues. CDR3 sequence reads: CAISEGQGFDSGANVLTF. In DNA form, the CDR3 reads TGTGCCATCAGTGAGGGACAGGGGTTTGACTCTGGGGCCAACGTCCTGACTTTC.

This chain joins TRBV20-1 and TRBJ2-7; no definite D call. The CDR3 loop spans 15 amino acids. Per germline, CDR1 DFQATT and CDR2 SNEGSKA (reference sequence). Trimming cost V 1 base and J 0 bases, with 13 bases left between them. DNA for the CDR3: TGCAGTGCTAGAGTAACGCAGGACCTCTCCTACGAGCAGTACTTC. Translating gives CSARVTQDLSYEQYF.

On this clone itself: Mismatch with germline at one junction end may stem from a read error. The chain joins TRBV6-9 to TRBJ2-6; a possible D gene is TRBD1 (6 bases). This CDR3 has 18 residues. Looked up from germline, CDR1 is MNHGY and CDR2 is SVAAGI. CDR3 sequence (DNA): TGTGCCAGCAGTCAACTCAGGACAGTTTTATCAGGGGCCACCGTCCTGACTTTC. Its protein product is CASSQLRTVLSGATVLTF.

The gene calls are TRBV19 and TRBJ1-5, with 10 bases matching TRBD1. Germline loops: CDR1 LNHDA, CDR2 SQIVND (reference sequence). Trimming at V came to 7 bases and at J to 4 bases, leaving 7 bases not matched to a gene. The CDR3 totals 15 residues. In DNA form, the CDR3 reads TGTGCCAGTACTATGACAGGGGGCGTGAATCAGCCCCAGCATTTT. Amino acids: CASTMTGGVNQPQHF.

The CDR3 here is CASSNGGTLRWMGTEQFF. The DNA for the CDR3 is TGTGCCAGTAGCAATGGTGGGACTCTACGCTGGATGGGTACTGAGCAGTTCTTC. This chain links TRBV19 with TRBJ2-1; weak D call: TRBD2 (6 bases). CDR3 size: 18 residues. Germline values: CDR1 LNHDA, CDR2 SQIVND (reference sequence). Trimming took off 6 bases at V and 9 bases at J, with 30 bases between the two ends. The variable domain in full, with the rest retrieved from reference TRBV19 and TRBJ2-1, is DGGITQSPKYLFRKEGQNVTLSCEQNLNHDAMYWYRQDPGQGLRLIYYSQIVNDFQKGDIAEGYSVSREKKESFPLTVTSAQKNPTAFYLCASSNGGTLRWMGTEQFFGPGTRLTVL.

This clone was seen a handful of times. This CDR3 reads CASSVGAPGDITVTEAFF. CDR3 bases: TGTGCCAGCAGCGTGGGGGCGCCAGGAGACATTACGGTCACTGAAGCTTTCTTT. The J gene is TRBJ1-1, the V gene TRBV27, with TRBD1 as a possible D gene (6 bases). The CDR3 sequence is 18 residues long. V lost 6 bases and J lost 4, with 27 bases in between. CDR1 and CDR2 (germline): MNHEY, SMNVEV (reference sequence).

The CDR3 region is CASSARTASSYNSPLHF. CDR3 DNA sequence: TGTGCCAGCAGCGCGCGGACAGCTAGCTCCTATAATTCACCCCTCCACTTT. The chain is built from TRBV11-1 and TRBJ1-6, with a possible D match to TRBD1 (6 bases). The ends were cut back, 5 bases at V and 0 bases at J, with 14 bases in the middle. The CDR3 totals 17 residues. CDR1 is SGHAT, CDR2 FQDESV, per germline (reference sequence).

This clone was observed a few times. The chain carries TRBV28 and TRBJ1-4; no clear D gene. V was trimmed by 5 bases and J by 5 bases, leaving 12 bases between them. Germline V gene lookup returns CDR1 MDHEN and CDR2 SYDVKM. This CDR3 has 14 residues. CDR3 bases: TGTGCCAGCAGTCCCCAGGACGGAAATGAAAAACTGTTTTTT. It codes for CASSPQDGNEKLFF.

This rearrangement joins TRBV6-2 or TRBV6-3 to TRBJ2-5; D is tentatively TRBD1 or TRBD2 (6 bases each). CDR1 and CDR2 (germline): MNHEY, SVGEGT. V was shortened by 8 bases and J by 4 bases, with 11 bases between the two germline ends. CDR3 length equals 12 residues. This CDR3 is CASGGPGETQYF. CDR3 DNA sequence: TGTGCCAGCGGGGGGCCAGGAGAGACCCAGTACTTC.

This clone is termed medium-sized. The CDR3 loop reads CASRPWAGGLATQYF. The CDR3 DNA follows: TGTGCCAGCAGGCCCTGGGCAGGGGGGCTGGCGACCCAGTACTTC. This sequence joins TRBV27 and TRBJ2-5; D is possibly TRBD1 (7 bases). Germline values: CDR1 MNHEY, CDR2 SMNVEV (reference sequence). The CDR3 is made up of 15 amino acids. V gave up 6 bases and J gave up 7 bases, with 21 bases separating them.

About this clone itself: One end of the junction fails to match germline, which may point to a read error. This rearrangement joins TRBV6-1 to TRBJ1-2; D call uncertain. The CDR3 totals 14 residues. The germline V gene encodes CDR1 MNHNS and CDR2 SASEGT. CDR3 nucleotide sequence: TGTGCCAGCACTGAAAGACGGGTTAACTATGGCTACACCTTC. This sequence encodes CASTERRVNYGYTF.

This clone has more than one count but fewer than ten. The V call is TRBV13, the J call TRBJ2-1; TRBD1 matches at 7 bases. With V trimmed by 7 bases and J by 7 bases, 13 bases remained unmatched. The CDR3 is made up of 15 amino acids. Germline assignment: CDR1 PRHDT and CDR2 FYEKMQ (reference sequence). The CDR3 coding sequence is TGTGCCAGCATCATTAGTGGGGACAGAAAGAATGAGCAGTTCTTC. Amino acid sequence: CASIISGDRKNEQFF.

The rearrangement links TRBV27 to TRBJ2-1, with D possibly matching TRBD2 (5 bases). V dropped 4 bases and J dropped 7 bases, with 17 bases sitting between them. Germline-derived CDR1 and CDR2 are MNHEY and SMNVEV (reference sequence). This CDR3 is built from 15 residues. DNA for the CDR3: TGTGCCAGCAGTTACACTAGGATGTGGGTGAATGAGCAGTTCTTC. Translating it yields CASSYTRMWVNEQFF.

This chain joins TRBV3-1 and TRBJ2-7; TRBD2 matches at 7 bases. This CDR3 region has 13 residues. Per germline, CDR1 LGHDT and CDR2 YNNKEL (reference sequence). V was pared by 7 bases and J by 2 bases, with 5 bases of the junction left unmatched. The DNA of the CDR3 is TGTGCCAGCACCCCTAGCGGCACCTACGAGCAGTACTTC. Encoded protein: CASTPSGTYEQYF.

By its share, this clone is medium-sized. This chain connects TRBV13 to TRBJ1-2; the match to TRBD1 covers 9 bases. Trimming at V came to 5 bases and at J to 4 bases, leaving 5 bases not matched to a gene. This CDR3 comprises 14 residues. Germline V gene data show CDR1 as PRHDT and CDR2 as FYEKMQ (reference sequence). This CDR3 is CASSAEQGAYGYTF. In nucleotides, the CDR3 is TGTGCCAGCAGCGCTGAACAGGGGGCCTATGGCTACACCTTC.

The chain employs TRBV7-2 and TRBJ2-3; 7 nucleotides agree with TRBD1. The CDR3 totals 15 residues. The germline gives CDR1 SGHTA, CDR2 FQGNSA. V trimming: 5 bases; J trimming: 2 bases; junction bases outside the gene matches: 7. The CDR3 DNA reads TGTGCCAGCAGCCCCGGACAGGCGGACACAGATACGCAGTATTTT. Its protein is CASSPGQADTDTQYF. The full variable domain, with the rest looked up from reference TRBV7-2 and TRBJ2-3, is GAGVSQSPSNKVTEKGKDVELRCDPISGHTALYWYRQSLGQGLEFLIYFQGNSAPDKSGLPSDRFSAERTGGSVSTLTIQRTQQEDSAVYLCASSPGQADTDTQYFGPGTRLTVL.

In its sample, this clone was seen a few times. The chain joins TRBV28 to TRBJ1-2; D not certain. The CDR3 is made up of 16 amino acids. V was shortened by 4 bases and J by 4 bases, with 19 bases between the two germline ends. The germline V gene has CDR1 MDHEN and CDR2 SYDVKM. The CDR3 protein is CASSSSRWTTSYGYTF. CDR3 DNA: TGTGCCAGCAGTTCTAGCCGATGGACTACCTCCTATGGCTACACCTTC.